The rows below give T cell receptor beta chains drawn from one sample of a study of control samples from healthy donors and cancer patients. Some clones are missing from TCRdb's copy, which holds only in-frame ones; the method was immunoSEQ multiplex PCR. Of tens of thousands of clones listed, 89% were seen once; the top ten hold around 5.5%. The sequencing sample was made of PBMCs. These TCRs come from a man aged 55 to 70 with colorectal cancer. The conserved cysteine and the conserved F or W are not part of the CDR3 here. Rows may omit the clone size; those that give it use once, few, many or a size class.

abundance,v_gene,CDR3aa
once,TRBV18,ASSPGTGLNEQF
.,TRBV6-5,ASSYSSPGSTEAF
.,TRBV10-2,ASSRDSLNTEAF
.,TRBV4-1,ASSQDGGFNQPQH
few,TRBV9,ASSQQTSPTYEQY
once,TRBV3-1/TRBV3-2,ASSQGGHTRENTEAF
.,TRBV7-9,ASSLGGGFGHEQY
.,TRBV19,ASSQNLGEAF
.,TRBV2,ASGQNYNSPLH
.,TRBV24-1,ATSDLASGYSTDTQY
.,TRBV7-2,ASSFSLQGEQF
.,TRBV3-1/TRBV3-2,ASSQDASWGANTEAF
.,TRBV6-6,ASSYWASGYNEQF
.,TRBV9,ASSSGPGQGTEQY
.,TRBV19,ASMSHGRTDTQY
.,TRBV11-3,ASSSQGWGTEAF
.,TRBV7-6,ASSSSGVGAF
.,TRBV5-1,ASSLGVGGTGELF
.,TRBV5-1,ASSLQGQTPQETQY
.,TRBV7-2,ASSFTGGNEKLF
.,TRBV3-1/TRBV3-2,TNNKLGLAGNANTGELF
once,TRBV10-3,AISENREGNQPQH
.,TRBV9,ASSVGDSSGNTIY
.,TRBV28,ASSLAQFMGSSYEQY
.,TRBV2,ASRGQGRLGNTIY
once,TRBV6-5,ASKMTGIINQPQH
.,TRBV3-1/TRBV3-2,ASSQEVWLGGQETQY
.,TRBV9,ASSVDLAGPYREQF
.,TRBV7-8,ASSRARETQY
.,TRBV9,ASSVGLGGLNYGYT
.,TRBV5-4,ASSLELGTGEWGYT
.,TRBV11-3,ASSPTRQGVWTGELF
.,TRBV15,ATSRAGTVVRLF
.,TRBV4-1,ASSQVRTGEDNQPQH
.,TRBV19,ASSTAGFNQPQH
.,TRBV18,ASSQGQQETQY
.,TRBV30,AWSVATLNTGELF
.,TRBV25-1,ATKNLMNTEAF
.,TRBV28,ASSLRSYRPGNTGELF
.,TRBV5-1,ASSWSPAGTDTQY